This is a list of T cell receptor beta chains from one sample in a study of T cells in Graves' hyperthyroidism and ophthalmopathy. TCRdb reprocessed the multiplex PCR reads with MiXCR, giving one entry per CDR3 protein. The sample consists of approximately 870,000 distinct CDR3 sequences, over 35% of them appearing once. Sequences were obtained from blood. These receptor sequences come from a man younger than 35 with Graves' hyperthyroidism. CDR3s include the opening cysteine and the closing phenylalanine or tryptophan. D genes are given only for firm matches. A clone size is listed for some rows: how often the clone was seen (once, few, many), or a class if it is expanded.

D gene	J gene	clone size	V gene	CDR3 DNA	CDR3 protein
-	TRBJ1-1	-	TRBV5-1	TGCGCCAGCAGCTTGGCCACTCGGGGCACTGAAGCTTTCTTT	CASSLATRGTEAFF
TRBD1	TRBJ2-5	-	TRBV6-5	TGTGCCAGCAGCCAACCGGGACAGGGAGAGACCCAGTACTTC	CASSQPGQGETQYF
-	TRBJ1-5	once	TRBV9	TGTGCCAGCGGCGGGATCCAAGAGACCCAGCATTTT	CASGGIQETQHF
TRBD1	TRBJ1-4	many	TRBV7-9	TGTGCCAGCAGCTTAGGGGAAGGGACAGAACTGTTTTTT	CASSLGEGTELFF
-	TRBJ1-5	many	TRBV10-3	TGTGCCATCAGTGAGCCCGGGGAAGGCAATCAGCCCCAGCATTTT	CAISEPGEGNQPQHF
TRBD1	TRBJ2-7	few	TRBV13	TGTGCCAGCAGCTTATCCTGGGACAGGGCGACCTACGAGCAGTACTTC	CASSLSWDRATYEQYF
TRBD1	TRBJ2-7	-	TRBV28	TGTGCCAGCAGTTTATCGACAGGGAGTAGGTACGAGCAGTACTTC	CASSLSTGSRYEQYF
-	TRBJ2-2	-	TRBV7-9	TGTGCCAGCAGATTACAGACCGGGGAGCTGTTTTTT	CASRLQTGELFF
-	TRBJ2-3	-	TRBV29-1	TGCAGCCTCGGACATAGCACAGATACGCAGTATTTT	CSLGHSTDTQYF
-	TRBJ1-2	few	TRBV5-8	TGTGCCAGCAGCGCCCGCGGCTCCTATGGCTACACCTTC	CASSARGSYGYTF
TRBD2	TRBJ2-7	-	TRBV2	TGTGCCAGCTCTGGGACTAGCGGGAGGAGCGAGCAGTACTTC	CASSGTSGRSEQYF
-	TRBJ1-3	few	TRBV7-2	TGTGCCAGCAGCTTATTATCAAGCTCTGGAAACACCATATATTTT	CASSLLSSSGNTIYF
TRBD2	TRBJ2-5	-	TRBV7-2	TGTGCCAGCAGCTTTGTAGCGGGGGAGGAGACCCAGTACTTC	CASSFVAGEETQYF
-	TRBJ1-2	few	TRBV5-5	TGTGCCAGCTCGGGGTCTCCCCATGGCTACACCTTC	CASSGSPHGYTF
-	TRBJ1-5	few	TRBV5-1	TGCGCCAGCAGCCAAGGTTATGACAATCAGCCCCAGCATTTT	CASSQGYDNQPQHF
-	TRBJ1-1	few	TRBV7-9	TGTGCCAGCAGCCAAAGGGAAGCTTTCTTT	CASSQREAFF
-	TRBJ1-1	many	TRBV7-8	TGTGCCAGCAGCTTAGGCACCGATACAATGAACACTGAAGCTTTCTTT	CASSLGTDTMNTEAFF
-	TRBJ1-1	few	TRBV12-3/TRBV12-4	TGTGCCAGCAGTTTCACAGTACCTGAAGCTTTCTTT	CASSFTVPEAFF
-	TRBJ1-1	many	TRBV7-2	TGTGCCAGCAGCTTCATATCAGGGATTACTGAAGCTTTCTTT	CASSFISGITEAFF
-	TRBJ1-2	-	TRBV9	TGTGCCAGCAGCGCGACGGGGTCCCACACCTTC	CASSATGSHTF
TRBD1	TRBJ1-4	many	TRBV7-2	TGTGCCAGCAGCACCAGGACAGGGGGCGGTGAAAAACTGTTTTTT	CASSTRTGGGEKLFF
-	TRBJ1-3	-	TRBV2	TGTGCCAGCCCCTACGAGGGGGGAGGAAACACCATATATTTT	CASPYEGGGNTIYF
-	TRBJ1-3	few	TRBV12-3/TRBV12-4	TGTGCCAGCAGTTTCGCAGAGATCTCTGGAAACACCATATATTTT	CASSFAEISGNTIYF
TRBD1	TRBJ1-1	many	TRBV20-1	TGCAGTGCTAGTCGGTCAGGGGGGAACACTGAAGCTTTCTTT	CSASRSGGNTEAFF
-	TRBJ1-2	-	TRBV20-1	TGCAGCAGCTGGGGGGGGAGAAGTGGCTACACCTTC	CSSWGGRSGYTF
TRBD2	TRBJ2-2	-	TRBV2	TGTGCCAGCACCTCCCCCCTAGCGGAACTGGCGAACACCGGGGAGCTGTTTTTT	CASTSPLAELANTGELFF
-	TRBJ2-7	many	TRBV7-9	TGTGCCAGCAGATTAGACCACTCCTACGAGCAGTACTTC	CASRLDHSYEQYF
TRBD1	TRBJ2-7	-	TRBV4-1	TGCGCCAGCAGCCAGGGACAGGCCCCCTACGAGCAGTACTTC	CASSQGQAPYEQYF
-	TRBJ2-7	many	TRBV29-1	TGCAGCGTTACCGTAGGGGGTTCCTACGAGCAGTACTTC	CSVTVGGSYEQYF
-	TRBJ2-7	-	TRBV7-2	TGTGCCAGCAGCCAAGGTCGGACAACCTACGAGCAGTACTTC	CASSQGRTTYEQYF
-	TRBJ1-1	-	TRBV7-9	TGTGCCAGCAGCTATACAGGGTTTGCTGAAGCTTTCTTT	CASSYTGFAEAFF
-	TRBJ2-7	-	TRBV29-1	TGCAGCGTCTCCTCCGGGGAGCAGTACTTC	CSVSSGEQYF
TRBD1	TRBJ1-1	many	TRBV6-6	TGTGCCAGCAGGCGGGACAGTAAAGCTTTCTTT	CASRRDSKAFF
-	TRBJ1-2	-	TRBV15	TGTGCCACCAACAGAGACGGGGTTGGCTACACCTTC	CATNRDGVGYTF
-	TRBJ2-7	few	TRBV5-1	TGCGCCAGCAGCTTGGAGGCTAGCGTGACCTACGAGCAGTACTTC	CASSLEASVTYEQYF
-	TRBJ1-2	many	TRBV24-1	TGTGCCACCAGTCGGCAGGGGTATGGCTACACCTTC	CATSRQGYGYTF
-	TRBJ1-5	-	TRBV6-5	TGTGCCAGCAGTCGCCCCGAGGAGGCGGGGAATCAGCCCCAGCATTTT	CASSRPEEAGNQPQHF
-	TRBJ2-2	few	TRBV19	TGTGCCAGTAGTATACCCGGGGCCGGGGAGCTGTTTTTT	CASSIPGAGELFF
TRBD2	TRBJ2-7	-	TRBV5-1	TGCGCCAGCAGCGTAGCCCCCGGGGGGGGCGACGAGCAGTACTTC	CASSVAPGGGDEQYF
TRBD1	TRBJ1-3	-	TRBV7-2	TGTGCCAGCAGCCCAAGGCAGGGGGATGGAAACACCATATATTTT	CASSPRQGDGNTIYF
-	TRBJ1-4	-	TRBV7-6	TGTGCCAGCAGCTCCACCGACTTTGGAGATGAAAAACTGTTTTTT	CASSSTDFGDEKLFF
-	TRBJ1-1	many	TRBV25-1	TGTGCCAGCAGTGAATGGGGGGGGACGGGTTCTGAAGCTTTCTTT	CASSEWGGTGSEAFF